This T cell receptor beta chain stems from a study of blood T cells in healthy people across ages. A J-beta primer mix and a sample-barcoded 5' primer were used in a second PCR of roughly 7 to 12 cycles. Every cDNA molecule carried a tag from a template-switch adaptor bearing 12 random nucleotides. One entry per CDR3 protein, called by TCRdb with MiXCR from the 5' RACE reads. The sample holds roughly 730,000 distinct CDR3 sequences, roughly three fifths seen once. CDR1 is MNHEY, CDR2 SVGAGI, per germline. V trimming: 1 base; J trimming: 5 bases; junction bases outside the gene matches: 7. The CDR3 contains 16 residues.

The sequence came from a man aged 35-49 years in good health. The rearrangement joins TRBV6-5 to TRBJ2-5; 10 nucleotides match TRBD2. The sample taken for sequencing was blood. In nucleotides, the CDR3 is TGTGCCAGCAGTTACTTGGCTAGCGGGAGCGGTGAGACCCAGTACTTC. Its protein is CASSYLASGSGETQYF.